This entry lists 7 T cell receptor beta chains sequenced from one sample in a study of spatial heterogeneity in lung cancer. One entry per CDR3 protein results from TCRdb running MiXCR on the 5' RACE reads. Seen here are around 12,000 distinct CDR3 sequences, roughly an eighth observed once, and the top ten hold 2% to 2.5%. Time point of the sample: sample taken at primary tumor resection. Extraction of whole RNA from tumor, nontumor lung or frozen PBMC preceded unsorted sequencing. Material: PBMCs, obtained at surgery. Receptors were obtained from a female donor with early-stage non-small cell lung cancer.

This clonotype is classed as medium-sized. The chain joins TRBV30 to TRBJ1-1; D call uncertain. From germline, CDR1 is GTSNPN and CDR2 SVGIG (reference sequence). Trimming removed 1 base from V and 1 base from J, with 10 bases in between. The CDR3 runs 14 residues. Here the CDR3 reads CAWSGRTKNTEAFF. CDR3 nucleotides: TGTGCCTGGAGTGGCAGGACGAAGAACACTGAAGCTTTCTTT.

This clonotype was observed many times. This chain links TRBV12-5 with TRBJ1-5; unclear D gene. The length of the CDR3 is 14 residues. Germline lookup yields CDR1 LGHNT and CDR2 FRNRAP. Trimming pared 2 bases from V and 7 bases from J, leaving 12 bases between. The CDR3 DNA is TGTGCTAGTGGTTTGAACGTCGGATTCCAGCCCCAGCATTTT. It specifies CASGLNVGFQPQHF.

By sample fraction, this clonotype is medium-sized. The chain has TRBV12-3 or TRBV12-4 and TRBJ2-1; TRBD2 matches at 7 bases. The CDR3 sequence is 17 residues long. Losses at the gene ends were 2 bases for V and 1 base for J; bases not matched to a gene: 8. The CDR3 nucleotides read TGTGCCAGCAGTTTAAGCCACGGACTAGGTTCCTACAATGAGCAGTTCTTC. Amino acids: CASSLSHGLGSYNEQFF.

The chain employs TRBV7-3 and TRBJ2-3; TRBD1 might be the D (5 bases). V gave up 4 bases and J gave up 5 bases, with 10 bases separating them. The CDR3 contains 13 residues. Germline CDR1 and CDR2: SGHTA and FQGTGA. CDR3 sequence reads: CASSSLGLDTQYF. In DNA, the CDR3 is TGTGCCAGCAGCTCATTGGGGCTAGATACGCAGTATTTT.

This clonotype is deemed medium-sized. V usage is TRBV6-6 and J usage is TRBJ2-7; 10 bases align to TRBD2. The V gene end was trimmed by 8 bases and the J gene end by 4 bases; junction bases not matched to a gene: 8. Germline V gene lookup returns CDR1 MNHNY and CDR2 SVGAGI (reference sequence). The CDR3 runs to 14 residues. CDR3 in amino acids: CASRSSGSRYEQYF. Here the CDR3 DNA reads TGTGCCAGCCGATCTAGCGGGAGTCGGTACGAGCAGTACTTC.

There are a few counts of this clonotype. This chain uses TRBV6-6 with TRBJ1-1; D remains unclear. The V and J ends lost 0 bases and 8 bases respectively, with 4 bases between them. This CDR3 has 11 amino acids. Germline V gene sequence: CDR1 MNHNY, CDR2 SVGAGI (reference sequence). The DNA of the CDR3 is TGTGCCAGCAGTTACTCGTTAGAAGCTTTCTTT. It is translated as CASSYSLEAFF.

This clonotype was counted a few times. The chain has TRBV29-1 and TRBJ2-6; 14 bases fit TRBD2. Per the germline V gene, CDR1 is SQVTM and CDR2 is ANQGSEA. The CDR3 runs 18 residues. The V gene end was trimmed by 6 bases and the J gene end by 0 bases; junction bases not matched to a gene: 7. CDR3 sequence reads: CSVPTSGRAISGANVLTF. For the CDR3, the DNA is TGCAGCGTCCCGACTAGCGGGAGGGCAATCTCTGGGGCCAACGTCCTGACTTTC.